This entry lists 5 T cell receptor beta chains sequenced from one sample in a study of T cells of healthy individuals. MiXCR, run by TCRdb on the 5' RACE reads, gives a single entry per CDR3 protein. Found here are 60,000 to 80,000 distinct CDR3 sequences, around 16% of them singletons; the top ten hold less than 6%. The receptor source for this set is a human donor in good health.

The chain uses TRBV6-2 or TRBV6-3 and TRBJ2-1, with 7 bases lining up with TRBD1. J gave up 12 bases and V 4 bases, and 3 bases lay outside the gene matches. This CDR3 contains 11 residues. Per germline, CDR1 MNHEY and CDR2 SVGEGT. CDR3 sequence (DNA): TGTGCCAGCAGTTCCGACAGGGTGCAGTTCTTC. This gives the protein CASSSDRVQFF.

This clonotype came up many times. The rearrangement joins TRBV29-1 to TRBJ1-3; D unclear. The CDR3 sequence is 15 residues long. The germline V gene encodes CDR1 SQVTM and CDR2 ANQGSEA. Trimming shortened V by 4 bases and J by 4 bases, and 17 bases separated the two germline ends. CDR3 bases: TGCAGCGTTGTAATAGGAAATACGCAAGGAAACACCATATATTTT. It codes for CSVVIGNTQGNTIYF.

The chain has TRBV10-3 and TRBJ2-6, with TRBD1 matching 7 bases. V was pared by 6 bases and J by 0 bases, with 5 bases of the junction left unmatched. In germline, CDR1 is ENHRY, CDR2 SYGVKD. This CDR3 has 16 residues. CDR3 in amino acids: CAISRGQPSGANVLTF. CDR3 in DNA: TGTGCCATCAGCCGGGGACAGCCCTCTGGGGCCAACGTCCTGACTTTC.

This clonotype occurred a few times. J is TRBJ1-2 and V is TRBV28; D remains ambiguous. CDR1 and CDR2 from the germline V gene are MDHEN and SYDVKM. V lost 5 bases and J lost 6, with 13 bases in between. CDR3 length: 13 residues. CDR3 in DNA: TGTGCCAGCAGTCCATCAGGTCCCCATGGCTACACCTTC. Translating gives CASSPSGPHGYTF.

At least ten counts were recorded for this clonotype. The chain is built from TRBV6-5 and TRBJ1-6; D call uncertain. The V gene lost 6 bases and the J gene lost 9 bases, with 15 bases spanning the gap. The CDR3 has 14 amino acids. CDR1 and CDR2 from the germline V gene are MNHEY and SVGAGI. This chain's CDR3 is CASSSDPPSSPLHF. In DNA, the CDR3 is TGTGCCAGCAGCTCGGACCCTCCAAGTTCACCCCTCCACTTT.